This note documents a single TCR beta chain sequence. Its specificity is unknown. TCRdb re-analysed the reads in MiXCR, keeping a single row per CDR3 protein. The sample lists 80,000 to 90,000 distinct CDR3 sequences; under 55% were seen once. The source of the sample is a study of T cell repertoires in cytomegalovirus infection. Study information: HLA-B-restricted CMV epitopes that are well studied were used alongside recently identified HLA-C-restricted ones. Study findings and constraints: HLA-C-restricted, CMV-specific TCR beta clonotypes were dominant ex vivo.

The ends were cut back, 1 base at V and 5 bases at J, with 14 bases in the middle. In germline, CDR1 is SGHVS, CDR2 FNYEAQ. The CDR3 has 15 amino acids. Sequences were derived from CD8+ T cells from cultured PBMCs, sampled from culture after CMV antigen stimulation. The TCR was taken from a human donor in good health (CMV status not recorded). Some clones in this sample may be carry-over from other donors' samples. The V call is TRBV7-6, the J call TRBJ1-1, with D tentatively TRBD1 (5 bases). CDR3 loop: CASSLVMGDWTEAFF. As DNA, the CDR3 is TGTGCCAGCAGCTTAGTAATGGGGGATTGGACTGAAGCTTTCTTT.